This T cell receptor (beta chain) was recorded in a study of blood T cell repertoires in COVID-19. The CDR3 loop spans 16 amino acids. J was trimmed by 3 bases and V by 2 bases; bases with no gene match: 7. Germline V gene sequence: CDR1 SGHTS, CDR2 YDEGEE. Sequencing was performed with immunoSEQ multiplex PCR; in TCRdb, only in-frame clones are kept and a portion is missing. The sample has 250,000 or so clones; about four fifths are singletons. The chain carries TRBV5-8 and TRBJ1-3; TRBD1 matches 8 bases. This clonotype was obtained from a woman between 18 and 29 years old with acute or convalescent COVID-19. What was sequenced was peripheral blood. CDR3 nucleotide sequence: TGTGCCAGCAGCTTTGGACAGGGAGGTATTGGAAACACCATATATTTT. Protein sequence: CASSFGQGGIGNTIYF.